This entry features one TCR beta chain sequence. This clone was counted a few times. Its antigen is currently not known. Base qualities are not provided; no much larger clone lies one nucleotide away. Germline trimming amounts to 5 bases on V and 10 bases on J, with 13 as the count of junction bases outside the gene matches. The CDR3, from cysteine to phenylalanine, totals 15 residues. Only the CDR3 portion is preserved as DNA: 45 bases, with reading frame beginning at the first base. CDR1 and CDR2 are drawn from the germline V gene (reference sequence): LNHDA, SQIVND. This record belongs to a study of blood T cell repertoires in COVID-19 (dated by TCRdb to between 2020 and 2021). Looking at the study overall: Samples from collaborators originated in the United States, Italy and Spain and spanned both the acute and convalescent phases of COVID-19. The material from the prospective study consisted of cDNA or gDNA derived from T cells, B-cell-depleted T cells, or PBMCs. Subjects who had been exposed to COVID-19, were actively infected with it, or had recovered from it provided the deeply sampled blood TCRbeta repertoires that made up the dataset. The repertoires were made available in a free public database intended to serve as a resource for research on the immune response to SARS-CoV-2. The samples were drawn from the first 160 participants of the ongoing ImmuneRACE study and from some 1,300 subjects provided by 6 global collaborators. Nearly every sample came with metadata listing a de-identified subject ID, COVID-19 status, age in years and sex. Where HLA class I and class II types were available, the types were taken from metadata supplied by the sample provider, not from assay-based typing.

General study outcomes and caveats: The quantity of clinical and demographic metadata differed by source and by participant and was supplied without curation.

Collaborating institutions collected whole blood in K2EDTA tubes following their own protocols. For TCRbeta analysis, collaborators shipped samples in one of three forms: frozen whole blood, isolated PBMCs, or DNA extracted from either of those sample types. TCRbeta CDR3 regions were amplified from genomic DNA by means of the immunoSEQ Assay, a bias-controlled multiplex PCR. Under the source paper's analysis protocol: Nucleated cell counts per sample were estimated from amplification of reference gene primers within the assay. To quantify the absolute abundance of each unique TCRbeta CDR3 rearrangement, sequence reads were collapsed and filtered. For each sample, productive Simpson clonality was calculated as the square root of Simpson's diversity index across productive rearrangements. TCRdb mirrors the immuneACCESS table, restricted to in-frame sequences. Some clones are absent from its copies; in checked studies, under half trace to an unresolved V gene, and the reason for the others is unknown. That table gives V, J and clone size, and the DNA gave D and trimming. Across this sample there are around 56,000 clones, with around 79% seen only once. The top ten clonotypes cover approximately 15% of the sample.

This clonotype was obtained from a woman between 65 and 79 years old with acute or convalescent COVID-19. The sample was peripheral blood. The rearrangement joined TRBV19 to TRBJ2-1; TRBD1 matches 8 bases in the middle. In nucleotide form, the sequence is TGTGCCAGTAGTCGAACGGCTCAGGGGGCGGGGGAGCAGTTCTTC. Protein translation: CASSRTAQGAGEQFF.